The TCR beta chain under discussion was sequenced for a study of response to subunit inactivated influenza vaccine. Study-wide results and caveats: New T cells are recruited in small numbers by each seasonal influenza vaccination, according to the authors' suggestion.

Worth noting for this clonotype: Its antigen is not identified.

Germline-derived CDR1 and CDR2 are SEHNR and FQNEAQ (reference sequence). The CDR3 spans 14 residues. With 5 bases removed from V and 7 bases from J, the gap between germline ends came to 18 bases. Via MiXCR, TCRdb re-called the RT-PCR reads, giving one row per CDR3 protein. The profile shows almost 250,000 distinct CDR3 sequences, approximately 12% of them singletons. The sequence was collected from a man between 50 and 59 years old who received an inactivated influenza vaccine. The rearrangement links TRBV7-9 to TRBJ2-7; possible D gene TRBD2, 6 bases. The sequences come from non-naive T cells sorted from PBMCs, collected around 15 days before vaccination. Here the CDR3 reads CASSRAGGQREQYF. CDR3 nucleotides: TGTGCCAGCAGCAGAGCCGGGGGTCAGCGTGAGCAGTACTTC.